This T cell receptor beta chain was found in a study of blood T cell repertoires in COVID-19. This CDR3 is built from 16 residues. The ends lost 5 bases at V and 2 bases at J; junction bases unmatched: 9. Germline V gene data show CDR1 as SEHNR and CDR2 as FQNEAQ (reference sequence). In the source study's methods: Amplification from reference gene primers served as the basis for estimated nucleated cell counts. TCRdb's copy holds only in-frame clones and misses some; the assay was immunoSEQ multiplex PCR. From that table come the V and J calls and clone size; the DNA was used to work out D and trimming. Of 200,000 to 250,000 clones in the sample, about 87% are singletons; the top ten hold roughly 3%. Patients from Seattle were sampled longitudinally, starting during active infection.

Sequencing used peripheral blood. The chain employs TRBV7-9 and TRBJ2-3, with 8 nucleotides matching TRBD1. The source of this sequence is a man aged 30 to 39 with COVID-19, enrolled during active disease. The chain's CDR3 is CASSIYRGVNTDTQYF. The CDR3 nucleotides are TGTGCCAGCAGCATCTACAGGGGGGTTAACACAGATACGCAGTATTTT.